A selection of T cell receptor beta chains follows, all from one sample in a study of CD8 T cells in ankylosing spondylitis. TCRdb reanalysed the 5' RACE reads using MiXCR and keeps one entry per CDR3 protein. The data show about 400,000 distinct CDR3 sequences, about 20% seen once. Sequenced sample: blood, either unsorted or a sorted T cell fraction (not recorded which). These receptors were obtained from a male donor with ankylosing spondylitis or in good health (not recorded which). The CDR3 runs from the conserved cysteine through the conserved F or W. The D gene is left open where the match is weak. Where a row states a size, it is once, few, many or the class of an expanded clone; other rows omit it.

size: few
V: TRBV29-1
D: .
J: TRBJ2-7
CDR3: CSVRTDFSYEQYF
DNA: TGCAGCGTTCGGACAGATTTCTCCTACGAGCAGTACTTC

size: many
V: TRBV7-6
D: .
J: TRBJ2-3
CDR3: CASSLGEDPDTQYF
DNA: TGTGCCAGCAGCTTAGGCGAGGATCCAGATACGCAGTATTTT

size: .
V: TRBV6-5
D: .
J: TRBJ1-5
CDR3: CASSSRQPYSNQPQHF
DNA: TGTGCCAGCAGTTCTCGACAGCCATATAGCAATCAGCCCCAGCATTTT

size: .
V: TRBV19
D: .
J: TRBJ2-3
CDR3: CASNVFSGNTDTQYF
DNA: TGTGCCAGTAATGTCTTTTCGGGGAACACAGATACGCAGTATTTT

size: few
V: TRBV12-3/TRBV12-4
D: .
J: TRBJ1-1
CDR3: CASSLRGLPEAFF
DNA: TGTGCCAGCAGTTTACGGGGGTTGCCTGAAGCTTTCTTT

size: few
V: TRBV10-3
D: .
J: TRBJ2-2
CDR3: CAISEGGAGELFF
DNA: TGTGCCATCAGTGAGGGGGGTGCCGGGGAGCTGTTTTTT

size: .
V: TRBV12-3/TRBV12-4
D: .
J: TRBJ2-5
CDR3: CASSLAGLQETQYF
DNA: TGTGCCAGCAGTTTAGCGGGGCTACAAGAGACCCAGTACTTC

size: few
V: TRBV11-2
D: .
J: TRBJ2-3
CDR3: CASSLGSGLYTDTQYF
DNA: TGTGCCAGCAGCTTGGGTAGCGGCTTATACACAGATACGCAGTATTTT

size: .
V: TRBV29-1
D: .
J: TRBJ1-1
CDR3: CSVEFAGMAEAFF
DNA: TGCAGCGTTGAGTTCGCAGGGATGGCTGAAGCTTTCTTT

size: .
V: TRBV5-1
D: TRBD2
J: TRBJ2-2
CDR3: CASSLIPSGGLNTGELFF
DNA: TGCGCCAGCAGCTTAATCCCTAGCGGGGGATTGAACACCGGGGAGCTGTTTTTT

size: once
V: TRBV13
D: .
J: TRBJ2-3
CDR3: CASSLQPGEQDTQYF
DNA: TGTGCCAGCAGCCTTCAACCCGGGGAGCAAGATACGCAGTATTTT

size: .
V: TRBV4-1
D: TRBD1
J: TRBJ1-2
CDR3: CASSQVTGGKDYGYTF
DNA: TGCGCCAGCAGCCAAGTGACAGGGGGCAAGGACTATGGCTACACCTTC

size: .
V: TRBV4-1
D: TRBD1
J: TRBJ1-5
CDR3: CASSQAQGAFYQPQHF
DNA: TGCGCCAGCAGCCAAGCTCAGGGGGCGTTTTATCAGCCCCAGCATTTT

size: few
V: TRBV20-1
D: TRBD1
J: TRBJ2-7
CDR3: CSARDLDRGDSYEQYF
DNA: TGCAGTGCTAGAGACCTCGACAGGGGCGATTCCTACGAGCAGTACTTC

size: many
V: TRBV23-1
D: .
J: TRBJ2-1
CDR3: CASSQSTRVINEQFF
DNA: TGCGCCAGCAGTCAATCGACGCGCGTAATTAATGAGCAGTTCTTC

size: .
V: TRBV12-3/TRBV12-4
D: .
J: TRBJ1-4
CDR3: CASSPAIEVNEKLFF
DNA: TGTGCCAGCAGTCCAGCGATAGAAGTTAATGAAAAACTGTTTTTT

size: .
V: TRBV5-1
D: .
J: TRBJ2-5
CDR3: CASSYLDGPQETQYF
DNA: TGCGCCAGCAGTTACCTGGACGGCCCCCAAGAGACCCAGTACTTC

size: .
V: TRBV20-1
D: .
J: TRBJ2-1
CDR3: CSARVDSSYNEQFF
DNA: TGCAGTGCTAGAGTAGACAGCTCCTACAATGAGCAGTTCTTC

size: .
V: TRBV28
D: .
J: TRBJ1-6
CDR3: CASSLYPGNDSPLHF
DNA: TGTGCCAGCAGTTTATATCCCGGGAATGATTCACCCCTCCACTTT

size: .
V: TRBV19
D: .
J: TRBJ2-1
CDR3: CASSEGGINEQFF
DNA: TGTGCCAGTAGTGAGGGGGGGATCAATGAGCAGTTCTTC

size: .
V: TRBV9
D: TRBD2
J: TRBJ2-5
CDR3: CASSVAGAGGRYQETQYF
DNA: TGTGCCAGCAGCGTAGCTGGCGCGGGGGGCCGGTACCAAGAGACCCAGTACTTC

size: .
V: TRBV29-1
D: TRBD1
J: TRBJ2-6
CDR3: CSVELWDRGRGANVLTF
DNA: TGCAGCGTTGAACTCTGGGACAGGGGGCGGGGGGCCAACGTCCTGACTTTC

size: few
V: TRBV4-1
D: TRBD1
J: TRBJ1-1
CDR3: CASSQDSTGGTEAFF
DNA: TGCGCCAGCAGCCAAGATTCGACAGGGGGGACTGAAGCTTTCTTT